Below, 5 T cell receptor beta chains from the same sample are listed, as sequenced in a study of tumor T cells in aggressive B-cell lymphoma. Assay: immunoSEQ multiplex PCR; the TCRdb copy retains only in-frame clones and omits some. The sample shows about 5,300 clones, roughly nine tenths of them seen only once. Material: tumor tissue. The receptors stem from an adult with diffuse large B cell lymphoma.

This clone appeared once. The V call is TRBV9, the J call TRBJ1-1; the D gene is possibly TRBD1 (5 bases). Trimming left V 3 bases short and J 1 base short, with 7 bases between. Germline V gene lookup returns CDR1 SGDLS and CDR2 YYNGEE. The CDR3 sequence is 13 residues long. The CDR3 sequence: CASSDTGNTEAFF. The CDR3 DNA follows: TGTGCCAGCAGCGACACAGGGAACACTGAAGCTTTCTTT.

This clone was seen only a few times. The chain's CDR3 is CASSLTGEAFF. CDR3 in DNA: TGTGCCAGCAGCTTAACAGGTGAAGCTTTCTTT. The V gene is TRBV11-2, the J gene TRBJ1-1; tentative D call: TRBD1 (5 bases). The germline V and J ends were trimmed by 2 bases and 7 bases, with 5 bases remaining between them. The CDR3 contains 11 residues. Germline loops: CDR1 SGHAT, CDR2 FQNNGV. The complete variable domain, with remaining parts taken from reference TRBV11-2 and TRBJ1-1, reads EAGVAQSPRYKIIEKRQSVAFWCNPISGHATLYWYQQILGQGPKLLIQFQNNGVVDDSQLPKDRFSAERLKGVDSTLKIQPAKLEDSAVYLCASSLTGEAFFGQGTRLTVV.

J is TRBJ2-5 and V is TRBV11-3, with TRBD2 matching over 13 bases. The V gene's germline CDR1 is SGHNT and CDR2 YENEEA. CDR3 length: 15 residues. V lost 5 bases, J lost 3 bases, and 3 bases stayed unmatched. CDR3 nucleotide sequence: TGTGCCAGCAGCCTAGGGACTAGCGGGGAAGAGACCCAGTACTTC. Translated: CASSLGTSGEETQYF.

The V gene is TRBV18, the J gene TRBJ2-2; D might be TRBD1 (5 bases). The length of the CDR3 is 15 residues. Germline assignment: CDR1 KGHSH and CDR2 LQKENI. Trimming removed 3 bases at V and 2 bases at J, with 10 bases between. In nucleotides, the CDR3 is TGTGCCAGCTCACCGGACACTATAAACACCGGGGAGCTGTTTTTT. The encoded protein is CASSPDTINTGELFF.

The rearrangement uses TRBV13 and TRBJ1-2; the D is unclear. In germline, CDR1 is PRHDT, CDR2 FYEKMQ (reference sequence). CDR3 length: 14 residues. The germline V and J ends were trimmed by 2 bases and 4 bases, with 11 bases remaining between them. The CDR3 nucleotides read TGTGCCAGCAGCTTAAGGCAGGCCACCTATGGCTACACCTTC. This encodes CASSLRQATYGYTF.